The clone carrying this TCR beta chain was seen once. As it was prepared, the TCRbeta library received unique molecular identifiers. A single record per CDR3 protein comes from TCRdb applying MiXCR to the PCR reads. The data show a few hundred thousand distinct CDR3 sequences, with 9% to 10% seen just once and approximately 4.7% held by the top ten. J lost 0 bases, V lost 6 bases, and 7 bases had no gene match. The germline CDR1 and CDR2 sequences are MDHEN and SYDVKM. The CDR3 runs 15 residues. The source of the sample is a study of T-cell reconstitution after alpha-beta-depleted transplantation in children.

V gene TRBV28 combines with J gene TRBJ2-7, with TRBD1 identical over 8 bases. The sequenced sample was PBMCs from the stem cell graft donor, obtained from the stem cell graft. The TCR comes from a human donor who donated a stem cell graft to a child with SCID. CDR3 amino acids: CASSSGQGISYEQYF. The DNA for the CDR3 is TGTGCCAGCAGCTCCGGACAGGGAATCTCCTACGAGCAGTACTTC. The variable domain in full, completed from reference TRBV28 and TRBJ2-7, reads DVKVTQSSRYLVKRTGEKVFLECVQDMDHENMFWYRQDPGLGLRLIYFSYDVKMKEKGDIPEGYSVSREKKERFSLILESASTNQTSMYLCASSSGQGISYEQYFGPGTRLTVT.